These 27 T cell receptor beta chains were sequenced from one sample in a study of beta chain features in type 1 diabetes (dated by TCRdb to the late 2010s). The library was produced with the immunoSEQ multiplex PCR assay. The High Capacity cDNA Reverse Transcription Kit was used to reverse transcribe all of the isolated RNA, meaning that expressed TCRB transcripts were what got sequenced. The table was pulled from immuneACCESS by TCRdb, which kept in-frame rearrangements only. Such tables lose some clones; where checked, under half of the loss comes from unresolved V genes, and the rest has no known cause. The sample table records over 700,000 clones; 15% to 20% of these occur just once. 0.02% to 0.025% of the sample goes to the ten largest clones. The sequenced material came from naive CD4+ T cells from blood. What the cell subset or site label conveys for this sample: true naive CD4+ T cells. The source of these receptors is a woman aged 18-29 years in good health.

This clone was recorded a few times. The chain has TRBV6-6 and TRBJ2-3; D is undetermined. The V end lost 6 bases, the J end lost 7 bases, and 11 bases lay between the germline ends. The CDR3 contains 12 residues. Looked up from germline, CDR1 is MNHNY and CDR2 is SVGAGI (reference sequence). CDR3 sequence: CASRRMGNTQYF. As DNA, the CDR3 is TGTGCCAGCAGAAGAATGGGAAATACGCAGTATTTT.

This clone was seen once. V and J are TRBV28 and TRBJ1-2; D may be TRBD1 (6 bases). The V gene lost 8 bases and the J gene lost 6 bases, with 16 bases spanning the gap. The germline CDR1 and CDR2 sequences are MDHEN and SYDVKM. CDR3 size: 13 residues. The CDR3 spells CASGGGAGDGYTF. For the CDR3, the DNA is TGTGCCAGCGGAGGTGGGGCAGGGGATGGCTACACCTTC.

This clone was picked up a small number of times. DNA for the CDR3: TGTGCCAGCAGTTTCCACCCTCAGGACTATCCCCAGTACTTC. The encoded protein is CASSFHPQDYPQYF. The chain carries TRBV27 and TRBJ2-5; D might be TRBD2 (6 bases). V was cut by 3 bases and J by 9 bases, with 17 bases left in between. CDR1 MNHEY and CDR2 SMNVEV come from the germline V gene (reference sequence). This CDR3 region has 14 residues.

V is TRBV5-1 and J is TRBJ1-1, with TRBD1 as a possible D gene (6 bases). CDR1 is SGHRS and CDR2 is YFSETQ in the germline V gene. Trimming stripped 1 base from V and 5 bases from J, with 12 bases between. The CDR3 covers 14 residues. CDR3 in DNA: TGCGCCAGCAGCTTGACAGGGTTGGGGACTGAAGCTTTCTTT. Amino acid sequence: CASSLTGLGTEAFF. The variable domain in full, completed from reference TRBV5-1 and TRBJ1-1, reads KAGVTQTPRYLIKTRGQQVTLSCSPISGHRSVSWYQQTPGQGLQFLFEYFSETQRNKGNFPGRFSGRQFSNSRSEMNVSTLELGDSALYLCASSLTGLGTEAFFGQGTRLTVV.

This rearrangement joins TRBV2 to TRBJ2-1, with 7 positions matching TRBD2. CDR1 is SNHLY, CDR2 FYNNEI, per germline. This CDR3 has 13 amino acids. V dropped 7 bases and J dropped 8; count of bases not matched to a gene: 8. CDR3 residues: CASIRGRVDEQFF. CDR3 nucleotide sequence: TGTGCCAGCATTCGCGGGAGAGTCGATGAGCAGTTCTTC.

This clone was detected only a few times. The V gene is TRBV7-2, the J gene TRBJ2-7, with 7 bases identical to TRBD2. The CDR3 covers 14 residues. Germline V CDR1 and CDR2: SGHTA, FQGNSA. V was clipped by 2 bases and J by 6 bases; unmatched bases: 7. Here the CDR3 DNA reads TGTGCCAGCAGCTTATCCGGCGGGAGAGGCGAGCAGTACTTC. This encodes CASSLSGGRGEQYF.

The chain is built from TRBV7-2 and TRBJ2-7; 11 nucleotides line up with TRBD2. This CDR3 is built from 15 residues. J lost 2 bases, V lost 4 bases, and 4 bases had no gene match. Looked up from germline, CDR1 is SGHTA and CDR2 is FQGNSA. CDR3 residues: CASSSLAGDPYEQYF. The CDR3 nucleotides are TGTGCCAGCAGCTCACTAGCGGGAGACCCCTACGAGCAGTACTTC.

This clone occurred a few times. The chain couples TRBV11-2 to TRBJ2-1; 13 positions match TRBD2. Unmatched junction bases numbered 2, after V lost 5 bases and J lost 4 bases. The germline CDR1 and CDR2 sequences are SGHAT and FQNNGV. The CDR3 is made up of 15 amino acids. This CDR3 is CASSGGLAGYNEQFF. The DNA for the CDR3 is TGTGCCAGCAGCGGGGGACTAGCGGGGTACAATGAGCAGTTCTTC.

V and J are TRBV15 and TRBJ1-4; no definite D call. This CDR3 region has 15 residues. V lost 1 base and J 8 bases, leaving 14 bases between the germline ends. Germline V gene lookup returns CDR1 LNHNV and CDR2 YYDKDF (reference sequence). The CDR3 sequence is CATSRGGGTEEKLFF. The DNA of the CDR3 is TGTGCCACCAGCAGAGGGGGAGGCACGGAAGAAAAACTGTTTTTT.

This chain joins TRBV7-2 and TRBJ2-3; D ambiguous. CDR1 and CDR2 (germline): SGHTA, FQGNSA. Trimming took 0 bases from V and 6 from J, leaving 10 bases between them. CDR3 size: 14 residues. The CDR3, as DNA: TGTGCCAGCAGCTTAGCTCAATCCCCCGATACGCAGTATTTT. This gives the protein CASSLAQSPDTQYF. The full variable domain, in which reference TRBV7-2 and TRBJ2-3 provide the parts outside the CDR3, is GAGVSQSPSNKVTEKGKDVELRCDPISGHTALYWYRQSLGQGLEFLIYFQGNSAPDKSGLPSDRFSAERTGGSVSTLTIQRTQQEDSAVYLCASSLAQSPDTQYFGPGTRLTVL.

This clone was counted only a few times. The gene calls are TRBV7-2 and TRBJ2-3; possibly TRBD2 for D (6 bases). Trimming removed 4 bases from V and 0 bases from J, with 14 bases in between. Germline CDR1 reads SGHTA; CDR2 reads FQGNSA. The CDR3 is 16 residues long. The CDR3 DNA sequence: TGTGCCAGCAGCTCAAGAGCCGGGACTAGCACAGATACGCAGTATTTT. Its protein product is CASSSRAGTSTDTQYF.

The chain links TRBV7-3 to TRBJ1-5; D gene unclear. The CDR3 covers 13 residues. V lost 4 bases to trimming and J lost 5 bases, with 9 bases between them. Germline V CDR1 and CDR2: SGHTA, FQGTGA. The CDR3 region is CASSSQPDQPQHF. In DNA, the CDR3 is TGTGCCAGCAGCTCCCAGCCGGATCAGCCCCAGCATTTT. Looking up the rest from reference TRBV7-3 and TRBJ1-5 gives the full variable domain: GAGVSQTPSNKVTEKGKYVELRCDPISGHTALYWYRQSLGQGPEFLIYFQGTGAADDSGLPNDRFFAVRPEGSVSTLKIQRTERGDSAVYLCASSSQPDQPQHFGDGTRLSIL.

This clone was detected a few times. This chain joins TRBV9 and TRBJ2-1; D possibly uses TRBD1 or TRBD2 (5 bases each). CDR3 length: 16 residues. Germline values: CDR1 SGDLS, CDR2 YYNGEE. Trimming removed 4 bases at V and 4 bases at J, with 18 bases between. The CDR3 protein is CASSSQPRDGYNEQFF. The CDR3 DNA follows: TGTGCCAGCAGCTCACAGCCTAGGGACGGTTACAATGAGCAGTTCTTC.

Here the CDR3 reads CASSRHLAGGVNEQFF. CDR3 bases: TGTGCCAGCAGCCGCCATTTAGCGGGAGGAGTCAATGAGCAGTTCTTC. The rearrangement links TRBV5-6 to TRBJ2-1, with TRBD2 matching 10 bases. This CDR3 contains 16 residues. V trimming: 4 bases; J trimming: 6 bases; junction bases outside the gene matches: 10. Looked up from germline, CDR1 is SGHDT and CDR2 is YYEEEE.

The V gene is TRBV29-1, the J gene TRBJ2-7; possibly TRBD1 or TRBD2 for D (5 bases each). Germline V gives CDR1 SQVTM, CDR2 ANQGSEA. The V and J ends lost 5 bases and 0 bases respectively, with 8 bases between them. This CDR3 contains 12 residues. CDR3 in amino acids: CSVSGGSYEQYF. The CDR3 nucleotides read TGCAGCGTTTCTGGGGGCTCCTACGAGCAGTACTTC.

The chain has TRBV9 and TRBJ2-7; 8 bases align to TRBD1. With V trimmed by 4 bases and J by 6 bases, 15 bases remained unmatched. Germline V gene lookup returns CDR1 SGDLS and CDR2 YYNGEE. The CDR3 is 16 residues long. CDR3 sequence (DNA): TGTGCCAGCAGCCCGGCGGGGAGGACAGGGATCGGCGAGCAGTACTTC. Its translation: CASSPAGRTGIGEQYF.

This chain connects TRBV6-1 to TRBJ2-6; D remains ambiguous. Trimming stripped 3 bases from V and 2 bases from J, with 8 bases between. The V gene's germline CDR1 is MNHNS and CDR2 SASEGT. The CDR3 covers 15 residues. The CDR3 DNA follows: TGTGCCAGCAGTGAGGGTGGAGCTGGGGCCAACGTCCTGACTTTC. It specifies CASSEGGAGANVLTF.

This rearrangement joins TRBV18 to TRBJ2-1; 7 nucleotides agree with TRBD1. V dropped 0 bases and J dropped 10; count of bases not matched to a gene: 0. The CDR3 has 12 amino acids. CDR1 is KGHSH and CDR2 is LQKENI in the germline V gene. CDR3 residues: CASSPPDREQFF. CDR3 bases: TGTGCCAGCTCACCACCGGACAGGGAGCAGTTCTTC.

This clone turned up a few times. V usage is TRBV6-1 and J usage is TRBJ2-1; TRBD2 matches at 7 bases. Germline loops: CDR1 MNHNS, CDR2 SASEGT. Losses at the gene ends were 5 bases for V and 5 bases for J; bases not matched to a gene: 9. This CDR3 is 15 amino acids long. The CDR3 is CASSKLAEAHNEQFF. In nucleotides, the CDR3 is TGTGCCAGCAGTAAGCTAGCGGAAGCTCACAATGAGCAGTTCTTC.

V gene TRBV27 combines with J gene TRBJ2-1; D possibly matches TRBD1 or TRBD2 (5 bases each). V lost 2 bases and J 5 bases, leaving 16 bases between the germline ends. Per the germline V gene, CDR1 is MNHEY and CDR2 is SMNVEV (reference sequence). CDR3 length: 16 residues. Here the CDR3 DNA reads TGTGCCAGCAGTTTAAGGGAAGTCTGGGACCACAATGAGCAGTTCTTC. The encoded protein is CASSLREVWDHNEQFF.

This clone came up many times. The chain employs TRBV4-3 and TRBJ2-4, with 7 nucleotides matching TRBD2. With V trimmed by 0 bases and J by 7 bases, 9 bases remained unmatched. From germline, CDR1 is LGHNA and CDR2 YSLEER. The CDR3 extends over 16 amino acids. The CDR3 DNA sequence: TGCGCCAGCAGCCAAGAATGGGAGGGTCTTCGGAACATTCAGTACTTC. This gives the protein CASSQEWEGLRNIQYF.

V is TRBV7-3 and J is TRBJ2-1; D tentatively fits TRBD1 or TRBD2 (5 bases each). From germline, CDR1 is SGHTA and CDR2 FQGTGA. Trimming pared 0 bases from V and 6 bases from J, leaving 12 bases between. The CDR3 length is 15 residues. The CDR3 reads CASSLTPGPPNEQFF. DNA for the CDR3: TGTGCCAGCAGCTTAACCCCGGGACCCCCCAATGAGCAGTTCTTC.

In this sample, this clone turned up a few times. The rearrangement joins TRBV28 to TRBJ2-7; D gene uncertain. The CDR3 has 16 residues. Germline V gene sequence: CDR1 MDHEN, CDR2 SYDVKM. Between the trimmed V and J ends, which lost 5 bases and 3 bases, there was a span of 20 bases. In DNA, the CDR3 is TGTGCCAGCAGTCAGGTCGGCCATACCCTCGGCTACGAGCAGTACTTC. Translation gives CASSQVGHTLGYEQYF.

The genes are TRBV18 and TRBJ1-5; 9 nucleotides agree with TRBD1. The CDR3 sequence is 15 residues long. With 2 bases clipped from V and 5 bases from J, the junction kept 4 bases outside the gene matches. CDR1 is KGHSH, CDR2 LQKENI, per germline. CDR3 amino acids: CASSPGTGFDQPQHF. CDR3 bases: TGTGCCAGCTCACCAGGGACAGGGTTCGATCAGCCCCAGCATTTT.

This clone was counted between two and nine times. The genes are TRBV28 and TRBJ2-7; D gene ambiguous. The V and J ends lost 2 bases and 3 bases respectively, with 8 bases between them. The CDR3 is 13 amino acids. Looked up from germline, CDR1 is MDHEN and CDR2 is SYDVKM. In DNA form, the CDR3 reads TGTGCCAGCAGTTTAGGTGCAATCTACGAGCAGTACTTC. This sequence encodes CASSLGAIYEQYF.

The chain uses TRBV7-2 and TRBJ2-3; D perhaps matches TRBD2 (6 bases). The CDR3 length is 15 residues. Deletions cut 1 base from V and 3 bases from J, with 11 bases between. From germline, CDR1 is SGHTA and CDR2 FQGNSA. CDR3 in amino acids: CASSLEPTRTDTQYF. The CDR3 nucleotides read TGTGCCAGCAGCTTAGAACCGACTAGAACAGATACGCAGTATTTT.

This clone occurred a few times. The rearrangement joins TRBV5-1 to TRBJ2-7; no reliable D call. The ends were cut back, 5 bases at V and 0 bases at J, with 9 bases in the middle. Germline values: CDR1 SGHRS, CDR2 YFSETQ. The CDR3 covers 13 residues. The CDR3 sequence is CASRGPSSYEQYF. CDR3 bases: TGCGCCAGCAGAGGTCCAAGCTCCTACGAGCAGTACTTC. The variable domain in full, completed from reference TRBV5-1 and TRBJ2-7, reads KAGVTQTPRYLIKTRGQQVTLSCSPISGHRSVSWYQQTPGQGLQFLFEYFSETQRNKGNFPGRFSGRQFSNSRSEMNVSTLELGDSALYLCASRGPSSYEQYFGPGTRLTVT.